The 25 T cell receptor beta chains below were found in one sample sequenced in a study of tumor-infiltrating lymphocytes in oesophageal squamous cell carcinoma. TCRdb called the PCR reads again in MiXCR, with one record for every CDR3 protein. This sample has about 21,000 distinct CDR3 sequences, with about 34% found just once. The sample consisted of esophageal tumor tissue. These receptors originate from a male donor with esophageal squamous cell carcinoma.

The chain employs TRBV19 and TRBJ2-1; tentatively, D is TRBD2 (6 bases). Trimming stripped 8 bases from V and 3 bases from J, with 17 bases between. This CDR3 is built from 15 residues. Germline V lookup: CDR1 LNHDA, CDR2 SQIVND (reference sequence). The CDR3 here is CASSEVGGVYNEQFF. CDR3 sequence (DNA): TGTGCCAGTTCTGAAGTAGGCGGGGTCTACAATGAGCAGTTCTTC.

This clonotype was recorded at least ten times. V gene TRBV7-3 combines with J gene TRBJ2-5; D possibly corresponds to TRBD2 (6 bases). In germline, CDR1 is SGHTA, CDR2 FQGTGA. V gave up 6 bases and J gave up 1 base, with 12 bases separating them. The CDR3 sequence is 14 residues long. In nucleotides, the CDR3 is TGTGCCAGCAGTCCGGCGGGGATCCAAGAGACCCAGTACTTC. Translating gives CASSPAGIQETQYF.

In regard to this clonotype: A much larger clone differs by one base, so this may be a read error. The rearrangement joins TRBV10-3 to TRBJ2-7; 7 bases agree with TRBD2. The CDR3 extends over 16 amino acids. V was clipped by 2 bases and J by 7 bases; unmatched bases: 14. Germline CDR1 reads ENHRY; CDR2 reads SYGVKD. The CDR3 region is CAISEGGRASGNEQYF. The DNA for the CDR3 is TGTGCCATCAGTGAGGGGGGGAGGGCCTCTGGGAATGAGCAGTACTTC.

Here the CDR3 reads CSARATGGDEKLFF. CDR3 in DNA: TGCAGTGCTAGAGCGACAGGGGGGGATGAAAAACTGTTTTTT. The chain links TRBV20-1 to TRBJ1-4, with 9 nucleotides matching TRBD1. The germline V gene has CDR1 DFQATT and CDR2 SNEGSKA (reference sequence). J lost 6 bases, V lost 1 base, and 3 bases had no gene match. This CDR3 contains 14 residues.

A few counts support this clonotype. The chain has TRBV5-1 and TRBJ1-2, with D unclear. The V and J ends lost 4 bases and 8 bases respectively, with 15 bases between them. CDR1 and CDR2 (germline): SGHRS, YFSETQ. CDR3 length: 13 amino acids. CDR3: CASSPEDYRGYTF. For the CDR3, the DNA is TGCGCCAGCAGCCCCGAGGACTATCGAGGCTACACCTTC.

This clonotype was seen ten or more times. The genes are TRBV7-2 and TRBJ1-2; 9 bases fit TRBD1. CDR3 length: 13 residues. Germline V gene lookup returns CDR1 SGHTA and CDR2 FQGNSA. Trimming at V came to 8 bases and at J to 2 bases, leaving 3 bases not matched to a gene. The CDR3 protein is CASPTGGNYGYTF. DNA for the CDR3: TGTGCCAGCCCGACAGGGGGAAACTATGGCTACACCTTC.

The V gene is TRBV19, the J gene TRBJ2-1, with 7 nucleotides matching TRBD2. Germline V gene data show CDR1 as LNHDA and CDR2 as SQIVND (reference sequence). CDR3 length: 17 residues. Unmatched junction bases numbered 9, after V lost 3 bases and J lost 1 base. The CDR3 is CASSIWGRASSYNEQFF. As DNA, the CDR3 is TGTGCCAGTAGTATCTGGGGGAGGGCATCTTCCTACAATGAGCAGTTCTTC.

The chain recombines TRBV7-3 with TRBJ2-7; 12 bases fit TRBD2. J was trimmed by 5 bases and V by 1 base; bases with no gene match: 3. This CDR3 is built from 15 residues. The V gene's germline CDR1 is SGHTA and CDR2 FQGTGA. The CDR3 spells CASSLRLAGVDEQYF. The CDR3 DNA reads as TGTGCCAGCAGCTTAAGACTAGCGGGAGTAGACGAGCAGTACTTC.

The gene calls are TRBV3-1 and TRBJ2-5; TRBD2 matches at 14 bases. Germline CDR1 is LGHDT and CDR2 is YNNKEL (reference sequence). CDR3 length: 15 residues. The V segment lost 4 bases and the J segment 11 bases; nucleotides outside the gene matches: 9. CDR3 nucleotide sequence: TGTGCCAGCAGCCGGACTAGCGGGAGGAGGAATGAGCAGTACTTC. Amino acids: CASSRTSGRRNEQYF.

The rearrangement joins TRBV10-1 to TRBJ2-5, with a tentative D call TRBD1 (6 bases). The CDR3 is made up of 13 amino acids. Germline-derived CDR1 and CDR2 are WNHNN and SYGVQD (reference sequence). Trimming stripped 5 bases from V and 2 bases from J, with 9 bases between. The CDR3 DNA is TGCGCCAGCAGTAGACAGGCTCAAGAGACCCAGTACTTC. Its translation is CASSRQAQETQYF.

V usage is TRBV20-1 and J usage is TRBJ2-1; 7 nucleotides align to TRBD2. After removal of 1 base from V and 10 bases from J, the junction contained 4 bases not matched to a gene. The germline gives CDR1 DFQATT, CDR2 SNEGSKA (reference sequence). This CDR3 has 12 amino acids. CDR3 in DNA: TGCAGTGCTAGAGTAAACGGGAGGGAGCAGTTCTTC. Protein product: CSARVNGREQFF.

This clonotype was observed at least ten times. The genes are TRBV11-2 and TRBJ2-7; 11 bases agree with TRBD2. Germline assignment: CDR1 SGHAT and CDR2 FQNNGV. The CDR3 runs to 15 residues. Germline trimming cut 5 bases from V and 3 bases from J; bases unmatched to any gene: 6. The CDR3 protein is CASSARLAGNYEQYF. The CDR3 DNA follows: TGTGCCAGCAGCGCACGACTAGCGGGGAACTACGAGCAGTACTTC.

The rearrangement uses TRBV20-1 and TRBJ2-1, with 8 bases identical to TRBD2. The J call may be incorrect, as the DNA end agrees better with TRBJ2-7. Per the germline V gene, CDR1 is DFQATT and CDR2 is SNEGSKA (reference sequence). The CDR3 contains 14 residues. CDR3 sequence: CSARGTRGFAEQYF. DNA of the CDR3: TGCAGTGCTAGGGGGACTAGGGGATTCGCCGAGCAGTACTTC.

The rearrangement links TRBV7-3 to TRBJ2-5; tentative D call: TRBD2 (5 bases). Germline V gene lookup returns CDR1 SGHTA and CDR2 FQGTGA. The CDR3 sequence is 13 residues long. The V end lost 3 bases, the J end lost 1 base, and 6 bases lay between the germline ends. The CDR3 sequence: CASSFGSQETQYF. The CDR3 coding sequence is TGTGCCAGCAGCTTTGGGAGCCAAGAGACCCAGTACTTC.

This clonotype is deemed medium-sized (0.01 to 0.1%). This chain uses TRBV7-3 with TRBJ2-2; no firm D call. The ends were cut back, 8 bases at V and 2 bases at J, with 9 bases in the middle. Germline CDR1 SGHTA, CDR2 FQGTGA. The length of the CDR3 is 13 residues. The CDR3 spells CASPEINTGELFF. CDR3 nucleotides: TGTGCCAGCCCCGAAATAAACACCGGGGAGCTGTTTTTT.

This clonotype has only one observation. V gene TRBV6-2 or TRBV6-3 combines with J gene TRBJ2-5; possibly TRBD2 for D (5 bases). The DNA matches TRBJ2-7 better at its end, which makes the J call doubtful. Germline CDR1 reads MNHEY; CDR2 reads SVGEGT. The CDR3 spans 14 residues. CDR3 protein: CASSEQADSYEQYF. In nucleotides, the CDR3 is TGTGCCAGCAGTGAACAAGCGGATTCCTACGAGCAGTACTTC.

This chain uses TRBV9 with TRBJ2-4; 10 bases are a match to TRBD2. V shed 1 base, J shed 13 bases, and the junction held 11 bases outside the gene matches. Germline lookup yields CDR1 SGDLS and CDR2 YYNGEE. The CDR3 spans 15 residues. CDR3 coding DNA: TGTGCCAGCAGCGTAAGCGGGAGGGCGGGCAATGAGCAGTACTTC. The encoded protein is CASSVSGRAGNEQYF.

This clonotype has ten or more counts. This chain joins TRBV28 and TRBJ1-2; no definite D call. V lost 1 base and J 7 bases, leaving 7 bases between the germline ends. Germline CDR1 and CDR2: MDHEN and SYDVKM. The CDR3 is 12 residues long. CDR3 residues: CASSLSGPGYTF. CDR3 DNA sequence: TGTGCCAGCAGTTTATCTGGACCTGGCTACACCTTC.

This clonotype was counted between two and nine times. The chain carries TRBV12-3 or TRBV12-4 and TRBJ2-5, with D tentatively TRBD1 or TRBD2 (7 bases each). V lost 7 bases to trimming and J lost 8 bases, with 14 bases between them. CDR3 length: 12 amino acids. The CDR3 DNA is TGTGCCAGCAACTGGGAGGGGGCAACCCAGTACTTC. This translates into CASNWEGATQYF.

The table lists this clonotype with a few counts. The chain employs TRBV11-2 and TRBJ2-1, with 10 bases fitting TRBD2. V lost 2 bases, J lost 7 bases, and 2 bases stayed unmatched. Germline CDR1 SGHAT, CDR2 FQNNGV. The CDR3 totals 14 residues. CDR3 amino acids: CASSLRAGGNEQFF. The CDR3 DNA sequence: TGTGCCAGCAGCTTAAGAGCGGGAGGGAATGAGCAGTTCTTC.

This clonotype was seen ten or more times. The J gene is TRBJ1-5, the V gene TRBV7-9; the D gene is possibly TRBD1 (6 bases). The length of the CDR3 is 13 residues. V lost 5 bases, J lost 4 bases, and 9 bases lay in between. Germline CDR1 reads SEHNR; CDR2 reads FQNEAQ (reference sequence). The CDR3 sequence: CASSPQGNQPQHF. CDR3 in DNA: TGTGCCAGCAGCCCACAGGGAAATCAGCCCCAGCATTTT.

This clonotype was seen a handful of times. Sequence at one end of the junction differs from germline and may be a read error. V and J are TRBV7-6 and TRBJ2-5, with 7 positions matching TRBD1. Germline V gene data show CDR1 as SGHVS and CDR2 as FNYEAQ. The CDR3 loop spans 13 amino acids. This CDR3 is CASSLKGQSAQYF. The CDR3 region has the DNA TGTGCTAGCAGCCTTAAGGGACAGAGTGCCCAGTACTTC. The variable domain in full, completed from reference TRBV7-6 and TRBJ2-5, reads GAGVSQSPRYKVTKRGQDVALRCDPISGHVSLYWYRQALGQGPEFLTYFNYEAQQDKSGLPNDRFSAERPEGSISTLTIQRTEQRDSAMYRCASSLKGQSAQYFGPGTRLLVL.

The CDR3 region is CATSAGTGGSNEQFF. DNA for the CDR3: TGTGCCACCAGTGCCGGGACAGGGGGCTCAAATGAGCAGTTCTTC. The chain has TRBV24-1 and TRBJ2-7, with TRBD1 matching over 12 bases. The J call is uncertain, as TRBJ2-1 better fits the DNA end. Germline V CDR1 and CDR2: KGHDR, SFDVKD. The CDR3 sequence is 15 residues long.

This clonotype was detected ten times or more. The gene calls are TRBV10-3 and TRBJ2-1, with D unclear. The V and J ends lost 0 bases and 2 bases respectively, with 5 bases between them. Germline CDR1 is ENHRY and CDR2 is SYGVKD. The CDR3 is made up of 14 amino acids. CDR3 bases: TGTGCCATCAGTGAGTCGACGCCCTACAATGAGCAGTTCTTC. Amino acids: CAISESTPYNEQFF.

The rearrangement links TRBV6-1 to TRBJ2-7; no reliable D call. CDR3 size: 12 residues. V was trimmed by 4 bases and J by 1 base, leaving 5 bases between them. The V gene's germline CDR1 is MNHNS and CDR2 SASEGT. The CDR3 DNA sequence: TGTGCCAGCAGTGGGGCATCCTACGAGCAGTACTTC. This translates into CASSGASYEQYF.